This T cell receptor (beta chain) was captured by sequencing in a study of blood T cells in healthy people across ages. Germline V gives CDR1 SGHRS, CDR2 YFSETQ. Trimming took 4 bases from V and 3 from J; bases not matched to a gene: 6. CDR3 length equals 14 residues. General study findings and limits: Older age went with lower TCR beta diversity per million T cells, in a roughly linear way.

This clonotype has ten or more counts. The antigen is undetermined. Primers used in a second PCR of roughly 7 to 12 cycles were a sample-barcoded 5' primer and a J-beta primer mix. MiXCR, applied by TCRdb to the 5' RACE reads, yields one record per CDR3 protein. The sample records approximately 900,000 distinct CDR3 sequences, approximately 32% being singletons. These data were also reused for a study on T cells of mothers and their children. From that report: The yield was over 9 million TCR beta CDR3 reads from each mother and approximately 3.1 million from each child. Among related mother-child pairs, overlap was slightly higher than in unrelated pairs, though not significantly.

Sequencing input: blood. The V and J genes are TRBV5-1 and TRBJ2-7; 8 bases are shared with TRBD1. This sequence originates from a woman in her forties in good health. The CDR3 nucleotides read TGCGCCAGCAGCAACGGACAGGGTCTCTACGAGCAGTACTTC. Encoded protein: CASSNGQGLYEQYF. Combining the CDR3 with reference TRBV5-1 and TRBJ2-7 gives the whole variable domain KAGVTQTPRYLIKTRGQQVTLSCSPISGHRSVSWYQQTPGQGLQFLFEYFSETQRNKGNFPGRFSGRQFSNSRSEMNVSTLELGDSALYLCASSNGQGLYEQYFGPGTRLTVT.